This T cell receptor beta chain was retrieved from a study of a mutant IDH1 vaccine in newly diagnosed glioma. On the study more broadly: The study gave patients eight vaccinations in weeks 1, 3, 5, 7, 11, 15, 19, 23. Patients began vaccination 4-6 weeks after radiotherapy alone, or with temozolomide cycles.

On this clone: No antigen is known for it.

Regarding time point: week 5, during vaccination. Every single dose of the vaccine, 300 ug of mutant IDH1 20-mer peptide, came with topical imiquimod. New WHO grade 3 or 4 IDH1-mutant, ATRX-lost astrocytomas were present in all donors. Some clones are missing from TCRdb's copy, which holds only in-frame ones; the method was immunoSEQ multiplex PCR. The data show tens of thousands of clones, approximately 90% seen once. Looked up from germline, CDR1 is MNHEY and CDR2 is SVGAGI. This CDR3 spans 14 amino acids. V dropped 6 bases and J dropped 3 bases, with 14 bases sitting between them. Sequenced here: PBMCs, sampled from a glioma patient whose treatment included an IDH1 peptide vaccine. The rearrangement joins TRBV6-5 to TRBJ1-1; D unclear. This receptor was taken from a man over 45 with glioma. The CDR3 loop is CASSRGSTHTEAFF. In DNA form, the CDR3 reads TGTGCCAGCAGCCGCGGCAGCACCCACACTGAAGCTTTCTTT.